These T cell receptor beta chains were read from a single sample in a study of OX40 agonist ivuxolimab in advanced cancers. Repertoires were generated with immunoSEQ multiplex PCR, while TCRdb's copy carries only in-frame clones and drops some. The sample holds about 62,000 clones, 92% seen once. The input for sequencing was CD4+ or CD8+ T cells sorted from blood, taken in a trial of the OX40 agonist ivuxolimab. The receptors derive from an adult with an advanced solid tumor such as melanoma, head and neck, liver or kidney cancer. Both conserved end residues are trimmed from each CDR3.

TRBJ2-7	TRBV7-5	ASSRQGYEQY
TRBJ1-6	TRBV27	ASSSSPGHADSPLH
TRBJ2-7	TRBV2	ASRVRGYEQY
TRBJ2-5	TRBV18	ASSPTSGDETQY
TRBJ2-1	TRBV27	ASSWGRTYNEQF
TRBJ2-6	TRBV5-1	ASSPAGTGANVLT
TRBJ2-3	TRBV5-1	ASSLGGGLSTDTQY
TRBJ2-3	TRBV14	ASSLGGEDTQY
TRBJ2-7	TRBV6-6	ASSRINRDEQY
TRBJ2-3	TRBV2	ASSYMHTQY
TRBJ2-1	TRBV7-8	ASTVRGLSYNEQF
TRBJ1-6	TRBV6-5	ASSYREIGSPLH
TRBJ1-2	TRBV7-3	ASSTATGGYGYT
TRBJ2-6	TRBV30	AWSVLPGGTSGANVLT
TRBJ2-3	TRBV6-1	ASRWGGGTDTQY
TRBJ2-5	TRBV7-6	ASSAGISETQY
TRBJ2-1	TRBV27	ASNHLPGGTSSYNEQF
TRBJ1-5	TRBV19	ASSMGGGQGNQPQH
TRBJ1-2	TRBV11-2	ASSLGGSNYGYT
TRBJ2-1	TRBV18	ASSPNSGAYNEQF
TRBJ2-1	TRBV5-6	ASNRRLAGGIYNEQF
TRBJ1-1	TRBV11-1	ASSPGRRGTEAF
TRBJ2-7	TRBV18	ASSGRLAGVSEQY
TRBJ2-7	TRBV5-4	ASSSTTGSGEQY
TRBJ2-1	TRBV29-1	SVAREVQF
TRBJ1-6	TRBV14	ASSVGGGSPLH
TRBJ2-2	TRBV9	ASSSRVLNTGELF